The sequence of this TCR beta chain was determined in a study of cytomegalovirus exposure and HLA in healthy donors (dated by TCRdb to between 2016 and 2019). Regarding the research as a whole: An earlier analysis of 587 of the donors reported 276 Gb of sequence data and around 120 million unique TCR beta sequences from 150 million to 200 million T cells. Roughly 300 gigabases of sequencing data and approximately 93 million unique TCR sequences were included in an early release covering roughly 600 HLA-typed donors. Of the 300 to 450 genotyped donors, roughly 80% were placed in the genetic ancestry cluster associated with self-reported Caucasian donors. The study was designed to test whether signatures of past pathogen exposure could be identified by cataloging public T cell receptors. The T cell repertoires of 550 to 850 subjects were profiled by immunosequencing and related to cytomegalovirus serostatus. A separate validation cohort of about 110 different subjects was used in addition to the roughly 640-subject first cohort. To predict cytomegalovirus infection status, the study combined high-throughput TCR immunosequencing, statistical association of individual TCRs with disease status, and machine learning. In a later analysis, previously published TCR beta repertoires from about 640 donors were re-analyzed and high-resolution HLA genotyping was added so that TCR occurrence patterns could be studied. The later analysis used no new phenotypic data to find candidate immune exposures, relying instead on TCR beta sequences and their occurrence across donors. To decide whether each TCR beta V gene segment behaved as functional or pseudogenic, an earlier analysis of several hundred of the donors relied on high-throughput TCR beta sequencing. Donor age, sex, ethnicity and CMV serostatus were compiled together with the repertoire data. A later genetic analysis used genome-wide SNP genotypes for about 60% of the roughly 670 donors, treating that subset as a discovery cohort. Every repertoire in the discovery cohort had been generated on one and the same sequencing platform. HLA typing included class I and class II loci at four-digit resolution. Typing coverage varied by locus: about 620-630 donors for A, B, C, DRB1 and DQB1; 522 for DQA1; nearly 610 for DPA1; 450 to 480 for DPB1. Roughly five DR-DQ haplotypes were treated as single units for association and clustering because of strong linkage in the cohort. On average, 235,054 unique TCR beta nucleotide sequences were sequenced per donor among more than 350 genotyped donors of the cohort, with approximately 18% of those sequences being non-productive.

The cohort was made up of approximately 670 healthy bone marrow donors. All cohort members were sampled while nominally healthy, although unrecorded immune exposures were likely present. The donor was CMV seronegative and was included in the group of several hundred seronegative cohort members. A peripheral blood sample was provided by each donor, and peripheral blood mononuclear cells were used for TCR beta sequencing. Genomic DNA was extracted from the blood cell samples with the Qiagen DNeasy Blood Extraction Kit. Overall results and qualifications from the work: In a later genetic analysis, a missense DCLRE1C variant was associated with V-gene and J-gene trimming of TCR beta chains, and the association was replicated in an independent cohort. The study gave a list of under 200 TCR beta chains associated with cytomegalovirus. A further reported finding was that TCR beta sequences accurately predicted the HLA-A and HLA-B alleles for most subjects in the first cohort. Because counts were too low, about 18 rarely observed V segments, including chromosome 9 orphons, were left out of the earlier analysis of some 600 of the donors. Most TCR sequences were observed very rarely across donors, whereas some public TCRs were present in many individuals. Most CMV-associated TCR beta chains appeared to be HLA-restricted in a later analysis, and the HLA associations seemed to be driven largely by CMV exposure. Compared with equally common non-associated chains, HLA-associated TCR beta chains in a later analysis were more clonally expanded and had lower generation probabilities. Some IMGT-functional V segments, including TRBV6-2 and TRBV6-3, could not be distinguished by the 87-base-pair reads and were therefore excluded. In a later analysis, several top co-occurrence clusters were reported to appear linked to parvovirus B19, influenza, CMV and Epstein-Barr virus. For the cohort, immune exposure information was limited to CMV serostatus. According to a later genetic analysis, donors in an Asian-associated ancestry cluster had fewer N-insertions in productive TCRs than the approximately 630-donor mean. When HLA alleles, especially DR and DQ, strongly co-occurred, attributing TCR associations to individual alleles was difficult. A few of the identified cytomegalovirus-associated TCR beta chains were confirmed in vitro to be specific for cytomegalovirus antigens. A cluster of highly shared sequence variants was judged likely to be a technical artifact of the sequencing pipeline. Broadly in line with IMGT annotations, most TCR beta V segments showed up in productive rearrangements about 87% or about 30% of the time in an earlier analysis of approximately 640 of the donors. A later analysis found that TCR association rates varied across HLA loci, with DRB1 alleles showing the most associated TCRs and HLA-C alleles the fewest. Because HLA typing was missing for some donors at each locus, association tests included only the typed subset. The authors suggested that the approach could potentially be extended to other disease states and immunological phenotypes. At a false discovery rate of 0.05, a later analysis linked 16,000 or so TCR beta sequences to specific HLA alleles. Correlated functional status among segregating V segments might reflect linkage disequilibrium, but an unknown experimental factor could not be ruled out. Presence/absence analyses assumed roughly uniform sequencing depth across donors, an assumption that may not hold. Cytomegalovirus status was reported to be diagnosed by the classifier with high specificity and sensitivity in both the original and validation cohorts. The cohort was sequenced for TCR beta chains only, and without alpha or paired-chain data the features that could be detected were limited.

The library was obtained by the immunoSEQ multiplex PCR assay. The multiplex PCR relied on a mix of 60 forward primers for TCR Vbeta segments and 13 reverse primers for TCR Jbeta segments. A multiplex PCR assay on genomic DNA amplified the CDR3 region of rearranged TCR beta genes. On the Illumina HiSeq System, the amplified TCR beta libraries were sequenced as 87-base-pair reads. As for the authors' bioinformatics: In a later analysis, roughly 80 million unique TCR beta chains were counted across the roughly 670 repertoires, and about 10 million of these chains were shared by at least two donors. To remove PCR and sequencing errors, raw reads were error-corrected and collapsed into unique sequences using a nearest-neighbor algorithm that merged closely related sequences. To assign V, D and J gene segments, CDR3 sequences were aligned to IMGT reference sequences. For a sequence to be retained, at least a six-nucleotide match to both a V gene segment and a J gene segment was required. Rearrangements were classified as productive when the CDR3 lacked stop codons and remained in frame with V and J, and all other rearrangements were classified as non-productive. Following IMGT convention, CDR3 was defined as the stretch from the second conserved V-encoded cysteine up to the conserved J-encoded phenylalanine. In an earlier analysis of more than 550 of the donors, sequences lacking an unambiguous match to a single V gene segment were excluded. In an earlier analysis of 450 to 750 of the donors, a V segment was called functional when productive rearrangements were above 56.7%, and segregating when the standard deviation between donors exceeded 5%. A statistical classification framework was built for diagnosing cytomegalovirus status from the catalog of TCR beta chain sequences. A later analysis assigned V and J genes by comparing TCR nucleotide sequences with IMGT/GENE-DB human TR gene sequences. In a later analysis, CDR3 sequences and most-parsimonious VDJ recombination scenarios were assigned using the TCRdist pipeline. In a later analysis, each TCR beta chain was defined by its CDR3 amino acid sequence together with its V-gene family, and reads without a unique V-gene family were excluded. A later analysis removed 500 to 650 highly shared, low-generation-probability nucleotide sequences to deal with suspected cross-contamination and a sequencing artifact. In a later analysis, a clonal expansion index for each public chain was calculated from normalized within-repertoire ranks of inferred template counts. In a later analysis, generation probabilities were computed with a VDJ recombination model fitted to out-of-frame rearrangements, and the resulting probabilities were checked against IGoR. A later analysis scored TCR-TCR, TCR-HLA and TCR-CMV co-occurrence with hypergeometric tests, applying a repertoire-size bias correction to TCR pairs. False discovery rates were estimated in a later analysis by permuting HLA or CMV assignments 20 times. A later analysis grouped co-occurring TCRs with DBSCAN, adding TCRdist sequence similarity when clustering within HLA-allele-positive subsets. Repertoires with fewer than 30,000 or more than 120,000 public chains were left out of co-occurrence clustering, as were about five repertoires with anomalous nucleotide sharing. As stored in TCRdb, this immuneACCESS dataset retains in-frame rearrangements with V and J assigned. A fraction of the clones does not appear; measured against another copy, unresolved V genes explain less than half of the discrepancy, and the remainder lacks a known reason. V and J calls and clone size follow that table, whereas D and trimming were derived from the DNA. This sample's table contains around 120,000 clones. The ten biggest clones cover 3% to 4.5% of the sample.

The trim is 2 bases for V and 3 bases for J, with a gap of 19 bases between the germline ends. CDR1 GTSNPN and CDR2 SVGIG are derived from the germline V gene (reference sequence). From the cysteine up to the phenylalanine, the CDR3 has a length of 16 residues. The read is trimmed to its CDR3 DNA, 48 bases read in frame from base 1. A word on this clone: What this receptor recognizes is not known.

This receptor was identified in a young man in good health and CMV-seronegative. The material sequenced was PBMCs. The chain joins TRBV30 to TRBJ2-5; TRBD1 could be the D gene, as 5 bases match. The CDR3 reads CAWSFPLDRTKETQYF. The bases are TGTGCCTGGAGTTTTCCGCTCGACAGAACAAAAGAGACCCAGTACTTC.